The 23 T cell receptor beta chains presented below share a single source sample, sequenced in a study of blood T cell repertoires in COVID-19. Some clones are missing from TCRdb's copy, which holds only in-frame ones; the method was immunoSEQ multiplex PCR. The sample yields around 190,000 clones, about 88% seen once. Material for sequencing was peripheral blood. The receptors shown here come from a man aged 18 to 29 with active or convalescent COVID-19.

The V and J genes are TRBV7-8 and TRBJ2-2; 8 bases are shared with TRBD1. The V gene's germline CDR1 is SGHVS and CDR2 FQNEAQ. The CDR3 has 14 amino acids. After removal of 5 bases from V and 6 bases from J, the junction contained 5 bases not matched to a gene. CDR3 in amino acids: CASSPDRVAGELFF. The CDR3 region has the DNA TGTGCCAGCAGCCCGGACAGGGTTGCCGGGGAGCTGTTTTTT.

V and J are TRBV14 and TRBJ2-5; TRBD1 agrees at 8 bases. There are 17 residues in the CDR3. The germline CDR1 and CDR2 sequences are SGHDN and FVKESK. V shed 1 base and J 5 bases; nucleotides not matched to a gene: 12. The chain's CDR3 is CASSQVATSGGAETQYF. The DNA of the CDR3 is TGTGCCAGCAGCCAAGTCGCGACCTCAGGGGGCGCGGAGACCCAGTACTTC.

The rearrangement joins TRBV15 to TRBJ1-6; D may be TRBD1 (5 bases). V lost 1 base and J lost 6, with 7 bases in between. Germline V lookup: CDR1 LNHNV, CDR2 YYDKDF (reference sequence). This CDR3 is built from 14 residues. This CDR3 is CATSRGGTNSPLHF. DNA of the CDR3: TGTGCCACCAGCAGAGGCGGGACTAATTCACCCCTCCACTTT.

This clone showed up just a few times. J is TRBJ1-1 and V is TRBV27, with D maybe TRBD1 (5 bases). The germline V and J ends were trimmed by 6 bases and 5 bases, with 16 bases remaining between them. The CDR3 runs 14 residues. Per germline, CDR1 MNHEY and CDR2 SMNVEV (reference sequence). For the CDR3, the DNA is TGTGCCAGCAGACTAATGGACACGACTACTGAAGCTTTCTTT. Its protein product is CASRLMDTTTEAFF.

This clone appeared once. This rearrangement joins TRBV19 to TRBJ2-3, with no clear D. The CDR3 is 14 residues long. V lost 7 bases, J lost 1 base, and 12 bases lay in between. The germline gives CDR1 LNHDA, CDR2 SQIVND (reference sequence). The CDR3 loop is CASKVGSRTDTQYF. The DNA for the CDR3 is TGTGCCAGTAAAGTGGGCAGTCGCACAGATACGCAGTATTTT. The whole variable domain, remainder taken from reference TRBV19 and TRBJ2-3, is DGGITQSPKYLFRKEGQNVTLSCEQNLNHDAMYWYRQDPGQGLRLIYYSQIVNDFQKGDIAEGYSVSREKKESFPLTVTSAQKNPTAFYLCASKVGSRTDTQYFGPGTRLTVL.

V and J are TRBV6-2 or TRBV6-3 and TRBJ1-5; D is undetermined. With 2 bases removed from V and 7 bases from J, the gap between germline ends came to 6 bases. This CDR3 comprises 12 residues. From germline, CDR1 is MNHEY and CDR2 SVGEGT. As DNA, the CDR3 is TGTGCCAGCAGTTACACGGGGCAGCCCCAGCATTTT. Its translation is CASSYTGQPQHF.

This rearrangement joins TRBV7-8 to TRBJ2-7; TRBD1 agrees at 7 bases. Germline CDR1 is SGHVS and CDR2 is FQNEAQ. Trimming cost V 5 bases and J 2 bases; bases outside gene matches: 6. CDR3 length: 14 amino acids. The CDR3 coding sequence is TGTGCCAGCAGCCGACAGGGTCCCACCTACGAGCAGTACTTC. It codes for CASSRQGPTYEQYF.

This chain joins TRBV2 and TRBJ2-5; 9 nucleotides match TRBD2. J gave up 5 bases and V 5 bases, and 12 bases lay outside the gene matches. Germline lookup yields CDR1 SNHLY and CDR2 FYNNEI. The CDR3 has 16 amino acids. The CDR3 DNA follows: TGTGCCAGCAGTAGGTCCACGCGGGGGGGACCGGAGACCCAGTACTTC. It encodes CASSRSTRGGPETQYF.

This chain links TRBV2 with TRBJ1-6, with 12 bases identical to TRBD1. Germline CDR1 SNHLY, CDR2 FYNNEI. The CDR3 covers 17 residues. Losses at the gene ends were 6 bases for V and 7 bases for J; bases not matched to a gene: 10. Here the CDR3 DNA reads TGTGCCAGCAGGACCCTCGGGACAGGGGGCGGAAATTCACCCCTCCACTTT. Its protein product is CASRTLGTGGGNSPLHF.

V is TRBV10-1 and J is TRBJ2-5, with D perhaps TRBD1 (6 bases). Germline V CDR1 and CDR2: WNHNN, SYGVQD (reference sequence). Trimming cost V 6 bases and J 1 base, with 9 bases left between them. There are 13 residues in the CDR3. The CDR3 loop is CASSSRGQETQYF. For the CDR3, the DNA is TGCGCCAGCAGCAGCAGGGGCCAAGAGACCCAGTACTTC.

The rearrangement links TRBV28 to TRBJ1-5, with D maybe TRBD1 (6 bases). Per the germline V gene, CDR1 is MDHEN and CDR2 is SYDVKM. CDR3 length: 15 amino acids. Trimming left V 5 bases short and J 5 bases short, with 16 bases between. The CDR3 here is CASSHRAGRDQPQHF. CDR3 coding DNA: TGTGCCAGCAGTCACAGGGCAGGGAGAGATCAGCCCCAGCATTTT.

CDR3 nucleotides: TGTGCCAGCAGTCTCATGACAGGGAGTGTCTACGAGCAGTACTTC. Translating it yields CASSLMTGSVYEQYF. The rearrangement links TRBV27 to TRBJ2-7; 7 nucleotides align to TRBD1. V was clipped by 5 bases and J by 3 bases; unmatched bases: 10. The CDR3 length is 15 residues. Germline V gene lookup returns CDR1 MNHEY and CDR2 SMNVEV (reference sequence).

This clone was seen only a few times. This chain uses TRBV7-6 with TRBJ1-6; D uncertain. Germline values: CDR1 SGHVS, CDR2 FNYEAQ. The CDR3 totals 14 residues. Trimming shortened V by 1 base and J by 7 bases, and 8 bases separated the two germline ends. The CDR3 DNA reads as TGTGCCAGCAGCTTAGGTCGAGGGAATTCACCCCTCCACTTT. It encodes CASSLGRGNSPLHF.

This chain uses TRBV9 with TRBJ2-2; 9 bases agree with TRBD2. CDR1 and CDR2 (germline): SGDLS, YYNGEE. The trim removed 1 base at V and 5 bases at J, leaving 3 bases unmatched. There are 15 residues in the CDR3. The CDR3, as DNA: TGTGCCAGCAGCGTACTAGCGGGGACAACCGGGGAGCTGTTTTTT. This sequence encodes CASSVLAGTTGELFF.

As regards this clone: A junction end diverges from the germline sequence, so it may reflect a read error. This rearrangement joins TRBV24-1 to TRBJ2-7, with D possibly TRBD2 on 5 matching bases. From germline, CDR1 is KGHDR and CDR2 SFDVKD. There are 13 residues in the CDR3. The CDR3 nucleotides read TGTGCCACCAGTGAACTAGACTCCCACGAGCAGTACTTC. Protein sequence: CATSELDSHEQYF.

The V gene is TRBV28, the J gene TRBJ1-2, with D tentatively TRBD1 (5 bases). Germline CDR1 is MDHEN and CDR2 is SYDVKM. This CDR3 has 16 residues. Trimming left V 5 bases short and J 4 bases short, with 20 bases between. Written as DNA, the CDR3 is TGTGCCAGCAGTCCCGGCGGGGTAGCTGGGGCCTATGGCTACACCTTC. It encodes CASSPGGVAGAYGYTF.

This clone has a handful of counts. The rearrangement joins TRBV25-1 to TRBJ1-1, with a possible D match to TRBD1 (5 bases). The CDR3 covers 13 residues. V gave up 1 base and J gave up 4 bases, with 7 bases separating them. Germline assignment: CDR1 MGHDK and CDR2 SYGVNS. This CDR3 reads CASSESRATEAFF. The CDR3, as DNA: TGTGCCAGCAGTGAATCCAGGGCCACTGAAGCTTTCTTT.

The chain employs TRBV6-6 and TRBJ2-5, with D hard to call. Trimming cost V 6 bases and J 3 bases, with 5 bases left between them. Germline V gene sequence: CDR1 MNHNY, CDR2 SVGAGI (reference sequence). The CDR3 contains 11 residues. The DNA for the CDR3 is TGTGCCAGCAGCCCTAAAGAGACCCAGTACTTC. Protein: CASSPKETQYF.

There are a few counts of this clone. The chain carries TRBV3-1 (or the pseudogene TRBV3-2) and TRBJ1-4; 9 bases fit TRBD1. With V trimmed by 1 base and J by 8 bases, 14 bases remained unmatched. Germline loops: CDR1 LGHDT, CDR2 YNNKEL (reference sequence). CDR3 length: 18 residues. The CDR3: CASSQGSLGGTGSEKLFF. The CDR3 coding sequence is TGTGCCAGCAGCCAAGGGTCCTTGGGAGGGACAGGGAGCGAAAAACTGTTTTTT.

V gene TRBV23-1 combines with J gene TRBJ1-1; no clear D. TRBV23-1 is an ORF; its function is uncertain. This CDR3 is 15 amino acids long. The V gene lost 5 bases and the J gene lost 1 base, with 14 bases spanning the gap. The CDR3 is CASSYRAGENTEAFF. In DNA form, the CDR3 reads TGCGCCAGCAGTTATCGAGCCGGTGAGAACACTGAAGCTTTCTTT.

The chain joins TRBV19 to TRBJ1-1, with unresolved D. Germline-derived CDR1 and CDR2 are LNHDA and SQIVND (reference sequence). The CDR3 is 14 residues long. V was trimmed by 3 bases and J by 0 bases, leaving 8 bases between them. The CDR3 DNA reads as TGTGCCAGTAGTATCCTGCTACTGAACACTGAAGCTTTCTTT. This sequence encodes CASSILLLNTEAFF.

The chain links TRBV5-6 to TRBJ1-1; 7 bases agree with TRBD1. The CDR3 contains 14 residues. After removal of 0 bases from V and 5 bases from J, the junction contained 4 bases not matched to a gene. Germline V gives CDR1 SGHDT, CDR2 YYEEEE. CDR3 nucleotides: TGTGCCAGCAGCTTGGGGGCAGGGGGGACTGAAGCTTTCTTT. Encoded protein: CASSLGAGGTEAFF.

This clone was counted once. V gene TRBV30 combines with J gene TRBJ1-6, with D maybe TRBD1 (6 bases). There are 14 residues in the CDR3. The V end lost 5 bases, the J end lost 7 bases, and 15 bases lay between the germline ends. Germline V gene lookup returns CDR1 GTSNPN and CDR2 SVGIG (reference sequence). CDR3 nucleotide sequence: TGTGCCTGGGCTGCCGGGACATCGAATTCACCCCTCCACTTT. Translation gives CAWAAGTSNSPLHF.